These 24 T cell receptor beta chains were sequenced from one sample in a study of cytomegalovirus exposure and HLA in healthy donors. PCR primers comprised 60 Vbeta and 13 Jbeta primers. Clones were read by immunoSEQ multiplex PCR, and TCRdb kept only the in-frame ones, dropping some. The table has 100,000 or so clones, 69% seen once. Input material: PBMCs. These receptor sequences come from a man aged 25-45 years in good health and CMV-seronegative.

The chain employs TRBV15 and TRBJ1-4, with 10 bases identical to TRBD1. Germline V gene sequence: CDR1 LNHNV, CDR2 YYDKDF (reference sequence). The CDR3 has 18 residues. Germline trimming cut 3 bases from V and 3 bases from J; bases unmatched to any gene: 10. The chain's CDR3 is CATSSDRQGAIPNEKLFF. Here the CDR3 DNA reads TGTGCCACCAGCAGCGACCGACAGGGGGCCATTCCTAATGAAAAACTGTTTTTT. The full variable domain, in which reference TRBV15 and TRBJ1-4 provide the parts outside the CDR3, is DAMVIQNPRYQVTQFGKPVTLSCSQTLNHNVMYWYQQKSSQAPKLLFHYYDKDFNNEADTPDNFQSRRPNTSFCFLDIRSPGLGDTAMYLCATSSDRQGAIPNEKLFFGSGTQLSVL.

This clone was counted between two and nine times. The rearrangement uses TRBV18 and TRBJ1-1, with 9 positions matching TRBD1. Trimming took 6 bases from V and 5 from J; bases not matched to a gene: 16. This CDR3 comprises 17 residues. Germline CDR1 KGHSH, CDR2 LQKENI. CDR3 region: CASSNFPGQGRGTEAFF. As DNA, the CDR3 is TGTGCCAGCTCCAACTTCCCGGGACAGGGCCGGGGGACTGAAGCTTTCTTT.

The CDR3 loop reads CAISGRVNEKLFF. CDR3 DNA sequence: TGTGCCATCAGTGGCAGGGTTAATGAAAAACTGTTTTTT. This rearrangement joins TRBV10-3 to TRBJ1-4; maybe TRBD1 (5 bases). This CDR3 comprises 13 residues. Trimming removed 4 bases at V and 4 bases at J, with 7 bases between. CDR1 ENHRY and CDR2 SYGVKD come from the germline V gene.

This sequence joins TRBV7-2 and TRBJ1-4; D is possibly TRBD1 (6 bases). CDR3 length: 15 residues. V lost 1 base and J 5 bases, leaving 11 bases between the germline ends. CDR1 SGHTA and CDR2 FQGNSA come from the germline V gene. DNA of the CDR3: TGTGCCAGCAGCTTAGGGCCGGACAGAAATGAAAAACTGTTTTTT. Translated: CASSLGPDRNEKLFF.

CDR3 coding DNA: TGTGCCAGCAGCCCTAAGCAAGAGACCCAGTACTTC. It encodes CASSPKQETQYF. The chain combines TRBV11-3 with TRBJ2-5; D unclear. The CDR3 covers 12 residues. Germline CDR1 SGHNT, CDR2 YENEEA. Trimming left V 5 bases short and J 2 bases short, with 6 bases between.

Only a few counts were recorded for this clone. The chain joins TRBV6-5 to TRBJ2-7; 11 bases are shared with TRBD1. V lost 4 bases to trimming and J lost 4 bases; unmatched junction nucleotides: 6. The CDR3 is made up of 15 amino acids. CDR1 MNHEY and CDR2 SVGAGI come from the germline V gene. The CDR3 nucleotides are TGTGCCAGCAGTTCCTGGGACAGGGGGAAGTACGAGCAGTACTTC. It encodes CASSSWDRGKYEQYF.

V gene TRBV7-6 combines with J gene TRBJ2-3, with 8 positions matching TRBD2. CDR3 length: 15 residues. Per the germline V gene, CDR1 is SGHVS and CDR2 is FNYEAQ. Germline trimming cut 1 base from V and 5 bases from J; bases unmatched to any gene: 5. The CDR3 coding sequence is TGTGCCAGCAGCTTAGTAGCGGGATGGGGAGATACGCAGTATTTT. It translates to CASSLVAGWGDTQYF.

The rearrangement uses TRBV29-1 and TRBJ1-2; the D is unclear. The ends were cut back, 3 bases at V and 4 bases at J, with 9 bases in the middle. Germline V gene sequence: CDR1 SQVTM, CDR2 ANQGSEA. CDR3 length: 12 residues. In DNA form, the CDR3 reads TGCAGCGTTGAGGCCAGTCCCTATGGCTACACCTTC. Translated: CSVEASPYGYTF.

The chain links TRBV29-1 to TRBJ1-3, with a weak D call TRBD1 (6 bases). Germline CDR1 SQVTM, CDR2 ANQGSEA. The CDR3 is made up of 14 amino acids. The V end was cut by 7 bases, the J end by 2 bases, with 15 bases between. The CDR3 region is CSAAKDRAGNTIYF. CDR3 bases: TGCAGCGCTGCTAAGGACAGAGCTGGAAACACCATATATTTT. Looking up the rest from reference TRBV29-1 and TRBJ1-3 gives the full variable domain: SAVISQKPSRDICQRGTSLTIQCQVDSQVTMMFWYRQQPGQSLTLIATANQGSEATYESGFVIDKFPISRPNLTFSTLTVSNMSPEDSSIYLCSAAKDRAGNTIYFGEGSWLTVV.

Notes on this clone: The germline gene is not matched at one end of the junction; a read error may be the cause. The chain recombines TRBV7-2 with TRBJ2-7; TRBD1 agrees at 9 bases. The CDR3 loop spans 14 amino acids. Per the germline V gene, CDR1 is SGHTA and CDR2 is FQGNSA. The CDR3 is CASSLAGTGLEQYF. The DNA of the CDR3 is TGTGCCAGCAGCCTAGCAGGGACAGGGCTCGAGCAGTACTTC.

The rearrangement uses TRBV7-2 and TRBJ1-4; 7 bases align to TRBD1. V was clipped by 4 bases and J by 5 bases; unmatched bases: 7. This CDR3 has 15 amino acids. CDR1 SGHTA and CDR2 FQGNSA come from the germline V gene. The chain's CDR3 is CASSSSGTVNEKLFF. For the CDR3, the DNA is TGTGCCAGCAGCTCCTCCGGGACAGTCAATGAAAAACTGTTTTTT.

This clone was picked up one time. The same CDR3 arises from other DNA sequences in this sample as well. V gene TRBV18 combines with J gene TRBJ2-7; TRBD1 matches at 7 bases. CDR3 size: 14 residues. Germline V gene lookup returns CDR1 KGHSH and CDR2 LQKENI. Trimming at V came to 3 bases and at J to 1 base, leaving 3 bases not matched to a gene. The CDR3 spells CASSPSTGSYEQYF. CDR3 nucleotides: TGTGCCAGCTCACCCTCGACAGGGTCCTACGAGCAGTACTTC.

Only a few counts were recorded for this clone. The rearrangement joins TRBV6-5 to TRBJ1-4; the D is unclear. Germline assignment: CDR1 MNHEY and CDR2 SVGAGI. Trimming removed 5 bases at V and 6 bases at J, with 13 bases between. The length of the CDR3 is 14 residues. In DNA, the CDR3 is TGTGCCAGCAGTCCAGATGACCGGGATGAAAAACTGTTTTTT. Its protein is CASSPDDRDEKLFF.

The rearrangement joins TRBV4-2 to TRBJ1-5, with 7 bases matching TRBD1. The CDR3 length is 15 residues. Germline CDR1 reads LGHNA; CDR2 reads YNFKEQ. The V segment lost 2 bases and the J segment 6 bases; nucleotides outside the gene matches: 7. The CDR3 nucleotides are TGTGCCAGCAGCCAATCGAGACAGGGCGGTCAGCCCCAGCATTTT. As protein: CASSQSRQGGQPQHF.

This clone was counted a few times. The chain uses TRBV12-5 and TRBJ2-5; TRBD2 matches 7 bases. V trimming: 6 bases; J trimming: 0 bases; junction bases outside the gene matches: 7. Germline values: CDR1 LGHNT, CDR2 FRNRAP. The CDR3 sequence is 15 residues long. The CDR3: CASGPGRLDQETQYF. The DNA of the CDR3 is TGTGCTAGTGGCCCCGGGAGGCTCGACCAAGAGACCCAGTACTTC.

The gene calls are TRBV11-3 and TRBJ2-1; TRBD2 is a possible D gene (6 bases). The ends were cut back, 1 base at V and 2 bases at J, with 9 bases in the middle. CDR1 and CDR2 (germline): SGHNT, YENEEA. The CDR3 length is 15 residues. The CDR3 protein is CASSLVGLAYNEQFF. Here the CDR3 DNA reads TGTGCCAGCAGCTTAGTGGGACTTGCCTACAATGAGCAGTTCTTC.

CDR3 loop: CASWRSGTSYEQYF. In nucleotides, the CDR3 is TGTGCCAGCTGGCGAAGCGGGACGTCCTACGAGCAGTACTTC. This chain connects TRBV28 to TRBJ2-7; 7 bases are shared with TRBD2. Germline-derived CDR1 and CDR2 are MDHEN and SYDVKM. J was trimmed by 1 base and V by 8 bases; bases with no gene match: 8. This CDR3 contains 14 residues.

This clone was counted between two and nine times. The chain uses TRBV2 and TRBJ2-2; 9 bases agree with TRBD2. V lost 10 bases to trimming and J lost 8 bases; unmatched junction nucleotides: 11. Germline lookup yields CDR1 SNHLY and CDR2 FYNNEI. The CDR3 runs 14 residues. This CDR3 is CATIAGGPWGELFF. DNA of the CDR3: TGTGCCACCATTGCGGGGGGGCCATGGGGGGAGCTGTTTTTT.

The DNA for the CDR3 is TGTGCCAGTAGTCTTAGGACAGGGCCCTACGAGCAGTACTTC. It yields the protein CASSLRTGPYEQYF. The chain links TRBV19 to TRBJ2-7; 8 nucleotides agree with TRBD1. There are 14 residues in the CDR3. Germline CDR1 and CDR2: LNHDA and SQIVND (reference sequence). The J segment lost 2 bases and the V segment lost 5 bases, leaving 5 bases of the junction unmatched. The complete variable domain, with remaining parts taken from reference TRBV19 and TRBJ2-7, reads DGGITQSPKYLFRKEGQNVTLSCEQNLNHDAMYWYRQDPGQGLRLIYYSQIVNDFQKGDIAEGYSVSREKKESFPLTVTSAQKNPTAFYLCASSLRTGPYEQYFGPGTRLTVT.

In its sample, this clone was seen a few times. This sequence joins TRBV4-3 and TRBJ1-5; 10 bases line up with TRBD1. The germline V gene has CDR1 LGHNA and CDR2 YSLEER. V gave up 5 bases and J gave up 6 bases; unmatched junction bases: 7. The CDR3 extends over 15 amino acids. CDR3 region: CASSTDRGLGQPQHF. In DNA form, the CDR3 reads TGCGCCAGCAGCACTGACAGGGGGCTCGGTCAGCCCCAGCATTTT.

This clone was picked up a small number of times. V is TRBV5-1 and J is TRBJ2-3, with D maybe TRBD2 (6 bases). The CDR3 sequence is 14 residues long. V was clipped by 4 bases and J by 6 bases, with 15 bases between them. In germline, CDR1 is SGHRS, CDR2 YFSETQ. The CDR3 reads CASSPGTGRDTQYF. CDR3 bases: TGCGCCAGCAGCCCCGGGACGGGGAGGGATACGCAGTATTTT.

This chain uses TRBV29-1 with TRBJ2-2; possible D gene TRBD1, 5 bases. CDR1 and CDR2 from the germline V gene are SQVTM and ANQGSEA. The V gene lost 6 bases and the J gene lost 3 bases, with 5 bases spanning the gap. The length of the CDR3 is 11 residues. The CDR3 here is CSVTDTGELFF. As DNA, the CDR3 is TGCAGCGTGACAGACACCGGGGAGCTGTTTTTT.

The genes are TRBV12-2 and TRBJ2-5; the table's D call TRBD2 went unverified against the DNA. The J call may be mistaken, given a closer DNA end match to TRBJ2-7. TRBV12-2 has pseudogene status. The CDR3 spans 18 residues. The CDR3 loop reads CASRSLSPTSGASYEQYF. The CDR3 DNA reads TGTGCAAGTCGCTCCCTCTCTCCCACCTCCGGTGCCTCCTACGAGCAGTACTTC.

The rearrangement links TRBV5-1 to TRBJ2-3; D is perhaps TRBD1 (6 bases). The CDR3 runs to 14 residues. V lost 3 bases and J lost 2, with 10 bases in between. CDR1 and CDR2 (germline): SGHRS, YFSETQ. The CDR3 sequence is CASSSGTNTDTQYF. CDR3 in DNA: TGCGCCAGCAGCTCTGGGACAAACACAGATACGCAGTATTTT.